The 20 T cell receptor beta chains listed next were all sequenced from one sample in a study of radiotherapy plus CTLA-4 blockade in lung cancer. Assay: immunoSEQ multiplex PCR; the TCRdb copy retains only in-frame clones and omits some. The sample contains about 59,000 clones, around three quarters of which appear only once. Sample: peripheral blood, taken from a patient treated with radiotherapy plus ipilimumab. Receptors were obtained from a human donor with non-small cell lung cancer whose response to radiotherapy plus ipilimumab could not be evaluated.

This clone has just one count. The genes are TRBV11-2 and TRBJ1-1, with TRBD1 matching over 10 bases. In germline, CDR1 is SGHAT, CDR2 FQNNGV. The V gene end was trimmed by 2 bases and the J gene end by 3 bases; junction bases not matched to a gene: 3. This CDR3 contains 15 residues. The CDR3 DNA reads as TGTGCCAGCAGCTTAAGGACAGGGGGATACACTGAAGCTTTCTTT. The encoded protein is CASSLRTGGYTEAFF.

This chain joins TRBV4-1 and TRBJ2-2, with 10 bases that match TRBD1. V lost 1 base, J lost 5 bases, and 1 base stayed unmatched. The germline V gene encodes CDR1 MGHRA and CDR2 YSYEKL. This CDR3 spans 15 amino acids. The CDR3 sequence is CASSQGDRGTGELFF. The CDR3 DNA follows: TGCGCCAGCAGCCAAGGGGACAGGGGAACCGGGGAGCTGTTTTTT.

By share, this clone ranks as medium-sized. The gene calls are TRBV28 and TRBJ1-1, with TRBD1 identical over 9 bases. Germline loops: CDR1 MDHEN, CDR2 SYDVKM. The V segment lost 3 bases and the J segment 4 bases; nucleotides outside the gene matches: 6. This CDR3 spans 15 amino acids. CDR3 loop: CASSFLDRGSTEAFF. As DNA, the CDR3 is TGTGCCAGCAGTTTTTTAGACAGGGGGAGCACTGAAGCTTTCTTT.

The V and J genes are TRBV7-9 and TRBJ1-4, with D perhaps TRBD1 (5 bases). V lost 4 bases, J lost 7 bases, and 10 bases lay in between. Germline V lookup: CDR1 SEHNR, CDR2 FQNEAQ (reference sequence). CDR3 length equals 13 residues. In DNA form, the CDR3 reads TGTGCCAGCAGCTCAAACACAGGTGAAAAACTGTTTTTT. Protein sequence: CASSSNTGEKLFF.

The chain couples TRBV4-1 to TRBJ2-2; 8 nucleotides match TRBD2. Per germline, CDR1 MGHRA and CDR2 YSYEKL. The CDR3 is 15 residues long. After removal of 6 bases from V and 2 bases from J, the junction contained 5 bases not matched to a gene. The CDR3 DNA is TGCGCCAGCAGTCCCGGGGGGGGAAACACCGGGGAGCTGTTTTTT. Residues: CASSPGGGNTGELFF.

This clone appeared a few times. The chain carries TRBV6-5 and TRBJ2-1; 12 bases fit TRBD2. J gave up 5 bases and V 4 bases, and 3 bases lay outside the gene matches. CDR3 length: 15 residues. Germline V gene data show CDR1 as MNHEY and CDR2 as SVGAGI. Written as DNA, the CDR3 is TGTGCCAGCAGTTCTAGCGGGAGGGCCAACAATGAGCAGTTCTTC. Its protein is CASSSSGRANNEQFF.

The chain recombines TRBV28 with TRBJ1-2, with D tentatively TRBD1 (5 bases). The ends were cut back, 5 bases at V and 3 bases at J, with 7 bases in the middle. This CDR3 region has 12 residues. CDR1 MDHEN and CDR2 SYDVKM come from the germline V gene. CDR3 amino acids: CASSGHYYGYTF. CDR3 coding DNA: TGTGCCAGCAGTGGACACTACTATGGCTACACCTTC.

J is TRBJ2-1 and V is TRBV5-6, with TRBD2 matching 11 bases. The germline V gene has CDR1 SGHDT and CDR2 YYEEEE. The V gene end was trimmed by 0 bases and the J gene end by 4 bases; junction bases not matched to a gene: 6. The CDR3 runs 17 residues. CDR3 nucleotide sequence: TGTGCCAGCAGCTTGGAGCTAGCGGGGGGCCTTTACAATGAGCAGTTCTTC. Translated: CASSLELAGGLYNEQFF.

This clone was seen just once. This chain uses TRBV9 with TRBJ2-7, with 10 bases fitting TRBD1. Germline loops: CDR1 SGDLS, CDR2 YYNGEE. Germline trimming cut 2 bases from V and 4 bases from J; bases unmatched to any gene: 9. This CDR3 is built from 16 residues. As DNA, the CDR3 is TGTGCCAGCAGCGTCTCCCCTCGGGACAGGGGTTACGAGCAGTACTTC. Protein sequence: CASSVSPRDRGYEQYF.

The chain joins TRBV11-3 to TRBJ2-7, with D uncertain. V lost 5 bases and J lost 2, with 10 bases in between. The germline V gene has CDR1 SGHNT and CDR2 YENEEA. CDR3 length equals 13 residues. As DNA, the CDR3 is TGTGCCAGCAGCCCATCGACACCCTACGAGCAGTACTTC. As protein: CASSPSTPYEQYF.

The V gene is TRBV5-1, the J gene TRBJ1-1; 9 positions agree with TRBD1. The V gene end was trimmed by 2 bases and the J gene end by 11 bases; junction bases not matched to a gene: 10. The CDR3 spans 14 residues. Germline V CDR1 and CDR2: SGHRS, YFSETQ. The CDR3: CASSFTSVGTGAFF. In DNA, the CDR3 is TGCGCCAGCAGCTTTACGAGTGTTGGGACAGGGGCTTTCTTT.

The rearrangement links TRBV11-3 to TRBJ1-1; D gene ambiguous. The germline V gene encodes CDR1 SGHNT and CDR2 YENEEA. The CDR3 length is 12 residues. Between the trimmed V and J ends, which lost 1 base and 11 bases, there was a span of 11 bases. CDR3 sequence: CASSLGLTRAFF. DNA for the CDR3: TGTGCCAGCAGCTTAGGATTGACGAGGGCTTTCTTT.

Concerning this clone: Germline is not matched at one junction end, which may reflect a read error. This sample includes further DNA sequences coding for the same CDR3. The CDR3 DNA sequence: TGTGCCAGCAGCTTGGGGCAGGGTCAAGCTTTCTTT. This translates into CASSLGQGQAFF. This sequence joins TRBV5-1 and TRBJ1-1; a weak D match, TRBD1 (5 bases). Germline values: CDR1 SGHRS, CDR2 YFSETQ. The CDR3 contains 12 residues. Complete variable domain (other parts from reference TRBV5-1 and TRBJ1-1): KAGVTQTPRYLIKTRGQQVTLSCSPISGHRSVSWYQQTPGQGLQFLFEYFSETQRNKGNFPGRFSGRQFSNSRSEMNVSTLELGDSALYLCASSLGQGQAFFGQGTRLTVV.

This clone was detected only a few times. The rearrangement joins TRBV11-3 to TRBJ2-2, with TRBD2 matching 7 bases. In germline, CDR1 is SGHNT, CDR2 YENEEA. Trimming at V came to 3 bases and at J to 2 bases, leaving 18 bases not matched to a gene. The CDR3 extends over 20 amino acids. CDR3 in amino acids: CASSFGPRGRANINTGELFF. The CDR3 DNA reads TGTGCCAGCAGCTTTGGGCCCCGTGGGAGGGCCAACATTAACACCGGGGAGCTGTTTTTT. The variable domain in full, with the rest retrieved from reference TRBV11-3 and TRBJ2-2, is EAGVVQSPRYKIIEKKQPVAFWCNPISGHNTLYWYLQNLGQGPELLIRYENEEAVDDSQLPKDRFSAERLKGVDSTLKIQPAELGDSAVYLCASSFGPRGRANINTGELFFGEGSRLTVL.

The sample holds one count of this clone. The J gene is TRBJ1-2, the V gene TRBV9, with no clear D. Trimming removed 4 bases from V and 2 bases from J, with 6 bases in between. CDR1 and CDR2 (germline): SGDLS, YYNGEE. The length of the CDR3 is 12 residues. Here the CDR3 reads CASSPPNYGYTF. The DNA of the CDR3 is TGTGCCAGCAGCCCCCCGAACTATGGCTACACCTTC.

The chain is built from TRBV5-1 and TRBJ1-1; D is possibly TRBD1 (5 bases). Germline loops: CDR1 SGHRS, CDR2 YFSETQ. The CDR3 runs to 19 residues. The ends were cut back, 0 bases at V and 4 bases at J, with 25 bases in the middle. CDR3 nucleotide sequence: TGCGCCAGCAGCTTGGTTCCTACAGGCCACTTCTCGCGGGGCACTGAAGCTTTCTTT. Translating gives CASSLVPTGHFSRGTEAFF.

The chain joins TRBV5-1 to TRBJ2-5, with TRBD1 matching 7 bases. CDR3 length equals 13 residues. V lost 4 bases and J lost 2; bases outside the gene matches: 2. Germline lookup yields CDR1 SGHRS and CDR2 YFSETQ. CDR3 loop: CASSVTGQETQYF. CDR3 bases: TGCGCCAGCAGCGTGACAGGGCAAGAGACCCAGTACTTC.

This rearrangement joins TRBV6-5 to TRBJ2-7, with D unresolved. Between the trimmed V and J ends, which lost 5 bases and 6 bases, there was a span of 14 bases. This CDR3 is built from 13 residues. Germline CDR1 reads MNHEY; CDR2 reads SVGAGI. The CDR3 DNA sequence: TGTGCCAGCAGTGGCCGAGAGGATCGCGAGCAGTACTTC. It encodes CASSGREDREQYF.

V is TRBV28 and J is TRBJ2-7; the D gene is possibly TRBD2 (6 bases). Germline loops: CDR1 MDHEN, CDR2 SYDVKM. V was cut by 6 bases and J by 3 bases, with 18 bases left in between. The CDR3 loop spans 15 amino acids. The CDR3 spells CASRATGLGGYEQYF. CDR3 in DNA: TGTGCCAGCAGGGCTACGGGACTCGGTGGCTACGAGCAGTACTTC.

V and J are TRBV30 and TRBJ2-3; 14 bases map to TRBD2. The CDR3 covers 14 residues. J lost 6 bases, V lost 5 bases, and 4 bases had no gene match. From germline, CDR1 is GTSNPN and CDR2 SVGIG (reference sequence). CDR3 nucleotide sequence: TGTGCCTGGGGACTAGCGGGAGGATTGGATACGCAGTATTTT. It specifies CAWGLAGGLDTQYF. The complete variable domain, with remaining parts taken from reference TRBV30 and TRBJ2-3, reads SQTIHQWPATLVQPVGSPLSLECTVEGTSNPNLYWYRQAAGRGLQLLFYSVGIGQISSEVPQNLSASRPQDRQFILSSKKLLLSDSGFYLCAWGLAGGLDTQYFGPGTRLTVL.